Listed below are T cell receptor beta chains from one sample, sequenced in a study of vaccination and CD4 T cells after COVID-19. TCRdb re-derived calls from the PCR reads in MiXCR, one entry per CDR3 protein. Of more than 15,000 distinct CDR3 sequences in the sample, 44% were seen once. For these receptors, no antigen is known. Input material: CD4+ T cells from blood, cultured in vitro. These receptors were taken from a human donor who had recovered from COVID-19. CDR3s include the opening cysteine and the closing phenylalanine or tryptophan. The order of the fields is CDR3 DNA, CDR3 protein, clone size, J gene, V gene, D gene. D genes are given only for firm matches. For some rows the clone size is stated as once, few or many, or as a class when expanded; others skip it.

TGTGCCAGCAGATCTCCAGGGTTGGCTAATGAAAAACTGTTTTTT	CASRSPGLANEKLFF	few	TRBJ1-4	TRBV2	.
TGTGCCAGCAGTTTACCTCGCGGGACCGTCCACGAGCAGTACTTC	CASSLPRGTVHEQYF	.	TRBJ2-7	TRBV28	.
TGTGCCATCAGTGAGTTTAGCGGGAGCACAGATACGCAGTATTTT	CAISEFSGSTDTQYF	.	TRBJ2-3	TRBV10-3	TRBD2
TGTGCCTGGATAGGAGGCCTAGTAAAAGATACGCAGTATTTT	CAWIGGLVKDTQYF	.	TRBJ2-3	TRBV30	.
TGTGCCAGCAGAAGGCAGGGGGTGTCCTACAATGAGCAGTTCTTC	CASRRQGVSYNEQFF	.	TRBJ2-1	TRBV6-2/TRBV6-3	TRBD1
TGCAGTGCTAGCGGGGGGGCGATCTATGGCTACACCTTC	CSASGGAIYGYTF	few	TRBJ1-2	TRBV20-1	.
TGTGCCTGGAATCCGCGACAGGGAGAAGCTTTCTTT	CAWNPRQGEAFF	.	TRBJ1-1	TRBV30	TRBD1
TGTGCCAGCACCACGGGTGGGACAGGGGTAACCGGGGAGCTGTTTTTT	CASTTGGTGVTGELFF	.	TRBJ2-2	TRBV2	TRBD1
TGCGCCAGCAGCTTGGTCCCAGGGCGGGAGACCCAGTACTTC	CASSLVPGRETQYF	.	TRBJ2-5	TRBV5-1	.
TGTGCCAGCAGAGCCCAGCGGCCTAATGAGCAGTTCTTC	CASRAQRPNEQFF	.	TRBJ2-1	TRBV28	.
TGTGCCAGCAGCTTAGCCGTAGACAGGACTGGCTATGGCTACACCTTC	CASSLAVDRTGYGYTF	few	TRBJ1-2	TRBV7-9	.
TGTGCCAGCAGTTACTCGAGGTTGGGGGCGGCCTATAATTCACCCCTCCACTTT	CASSYSRLGAAYNSPLHF	.	TRBJ1-6	TRBV6-5	.
TGTGCCAGCAGCCAAGGACGGAGCTACGAGCAGTACTTC	CASSQGRSYEQYF	.	TRBJ2-7	TRBV7-6	.
TGTGCCACCAGTGACCTAGCGGCAGACTCCTACAATGAGCAGTTCTTC	CATSDLAADSYNEQFF	once	TRBJ2-1	TRBV24-1	TRBD2
TGTGCCAGCAGTTTTAATGGGGTGAAAAATTCACCCCTCCACTTT	CASSFNGVKNSPLHF	.	TRBJ1-6	TRBV28	.
TGTGCCAGCTCACCGAACCAGCCCGGGACAGGGTACGCTCTCTCTGGAAACACCATATATTTT	CASSPNQPGTGYALSGNTIYF	.	TRBJ1-3	TRBV18	TRBD1
TGCAGTGCTAGACCTAGGCGGTCCCGCTCCTACAATGAGCAGTTCTTC	CSARPRRSRSYNEQFF	.	TRBJ2-1	TRBV20-1	.
TGTGCCAGCAGTTTAGCGGGGACCTACGAGCAGTACTTC	CASSLAGTYEQYF	.	TRBJ2-7	TRBV27	.
TGTGCCAGCAGCTTAGGGGACAGGGAAAGGTATGGCTACACCTTC	CASSLGDRERYGYTF	.	TRBJ1-2	TRBV7-9	TRBD1
TGTGCCAGCAGTGACGCCCCGGACGGGACAGGGTTCTTC	CASSDAPDGTGFF	.	TRBJ2-7	TRBV6-1	TRBD1
TGTGCCAGCAGCTTAGTGATCCCTAGCGGGAGGTCTGAGACCCAGTACTTC	CASSLVIPSGRSETQYF	.	TRBJ2-5	TRBV7-2	TRBD2
TGCGCCAGCAGCCCCGGAGCGGACTATGGCTACACCTTC	CASSPGADYGYTF	few	TRBJ1-2	TRBV10-2	.
TGTGCCAGCAGCCAAAGAAGCACAGATACGCAGTATTTT	CASSQRSTDTQYF	.	TRBJ2-3	TRBV4-2	.
TGCAGCGCCGAAGGGCGGGGGGGAGGACAGCGTTGGGTTACGCAGTATTTT	CSAEGRGGGQRWVTQYF	.	TRBJ2-3	TRBV29-1	TRBD2
TGTGCCAGCAGTTATCCGACAGGGGACTCTAGCAATCAGCCCCAGCATTTT	CASSYPTGDSSNQPQHF	.	TRBJ1-5	TRBV6-5	TRBD1
TGTGCCAGTAGACGAACAAGGGGAGGACACCAAGAGACCCAGTACTTC	CASRRTRGGHQETQYF	.	TRBJ2-5	TRBV19	.
TGTGCCAGTGGGACTAGCGGGAGCAATGAGCAGTTCTTC	CASGTSGSNEQFF	.	TRBJ2-1	TRBV6-2/TRBV6-3	TRBD2
TGCAGCGTTGAGAGTCGGTGGGATACAGATACGCAGTATTTT	CSVESRWDTDTQYF	.	TRBJ2-3	TRBV29-1	.
TGTGCCAGCAGCTTACCAACGGGGTTGGATGAAAAACTGTTTTTT	CASSLPTGLDEKLFF	.	TRBJ1-4	TRBV7-2	.
TGTGCCAGCAGGGGACTAGCGGGCAAAAACTCTAGCACAGATACGCAGTATTTT	CASRGLAGKNSSTDTQYF	.	TRBJ2-3	TRBV28	TRBD2
TGTGCCAGCAGTGAACTTGGGGGGCGAGGCTACACCTTC	CASSELGGRGYTF	few	TRBJ1-2	TRBV6-1	.
TGTGCCAGTAGTACCGGACGATTCTATGGCTACACCTTC	CASSTGRFYGYTF	.	TRBJ1-2	TRBV19	.
TGTGCCTGGAGTAGACAGGGTGTCAACGAGCAGTACTTC	CAWSRQGVNEQYF	.	TRBJ2-7	TRBV30	TRBD1
TGTGCCAGCAATCCTAGCGGGGGGAGAAACAATGAGCAGTTCTTC	CASNPSGGRNNEQFF	.	TRBJ2-1	TRBV28	TRBD2
TGTGCCAGCAGTTTTTTCACTCAGCCCCAGCATTTT	CASSFFTQPQHF	few	TRBJ1-5	TRBV12-3/TRBV12-4	.
TGTGCCAGCAGTTCCCCCGAACGAGGTTCGGGACAGAACTACGAGCAGTACTTC	CASSSPERGSGQNYEQYF	few	TRBJ2-7	TRBV27	TRBD1
TGTGCCAGCAGCTCCGGGACCCGAGTTTCACCCCTCCACTTT	CASSSGTRVSPLHF	few	TRBJ1-6	TRBV7-9	.
TGTGCCAGCAGCCCCCCGTTGCAGTACTACGAGCAGTACTTC	CASSPPLQYYEQYF	.	TRBJ2-7	TRBV7-9	.
TGTGCCAGCAGCCCCAAATTGGAAGGGCGCTACACCTTC	CASSPKLEGRYTF	.	TRBJ1-2	TRBV7-9	.
TGCGCCAGCAGGGGAATGCGGCATCAAGAGACCCAGTACTTC	CASRGMRHQETQYF	.	TRBJ2-5	TRBV10-2	.
TGTGCCAGCAGCCCGGGACAATCGAACTATGGCTACACCTTC	CASSPGQSNYGYTF	.	TRBJ1-2	TRBV7-9	.
TGCAGTGCTCGGACTCCAGGGAATGAGCAGTTCTTC	CSARTPGNEQFF	.	TRBJ2-1	TRBV20-1	.
TGTGCCAGCAGTAAGACCGGGACTAGAGGAAGTAAGGTGCAGTTCTTC	CASSKTGTRGSKVQFF	once	TRBJ2-1	TRBV6-1	TRBD2
TGCAGTGCTAGGGCACCTGTCTCTGGAAACACCATATATTTT	CSARAPVSGNTIYF	.	TRBJ1-3	TRBV20-1	.